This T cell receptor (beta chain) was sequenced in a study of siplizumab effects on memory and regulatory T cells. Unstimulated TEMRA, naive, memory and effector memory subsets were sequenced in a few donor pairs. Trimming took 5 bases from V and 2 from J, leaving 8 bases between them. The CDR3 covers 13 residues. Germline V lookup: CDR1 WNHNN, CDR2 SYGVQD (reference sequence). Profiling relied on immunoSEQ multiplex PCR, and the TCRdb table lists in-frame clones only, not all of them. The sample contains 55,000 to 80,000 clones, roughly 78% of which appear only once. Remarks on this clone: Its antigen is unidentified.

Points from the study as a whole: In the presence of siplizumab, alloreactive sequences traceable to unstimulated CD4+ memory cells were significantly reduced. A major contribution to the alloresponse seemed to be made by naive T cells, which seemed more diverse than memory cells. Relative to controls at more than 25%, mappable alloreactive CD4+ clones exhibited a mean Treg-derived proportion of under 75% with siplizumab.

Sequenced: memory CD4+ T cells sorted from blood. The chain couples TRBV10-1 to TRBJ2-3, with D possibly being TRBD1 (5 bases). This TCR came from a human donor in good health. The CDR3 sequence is CASSRQITDTQYF. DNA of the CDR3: TGCGCCAGCAGTCGACAGATCACAGATACGCAGTATTTT.